Listed below are T cell receptor beta chains from one sample, sequenced in a study of blood T cell repertoires in COVID-19. TCRdb's copy holds only in-frame clones and misses some; the assay was immunoSEQ multiplex PCR. The sample lists approximately 17,000 clones; nearly 90% were seen once. Source material: peripheral blood. Receptor source: a human donor in a cohort sampled during active COVID-19. Both conserved end residues are part of each CDR3. Fields, in order: CDR3 length, J gene, D gene, V gene, clone size, CDR3 DNA, CDR3 protein. D genes are given only for firm matches. Size tells how often a clone was seen (once, few, many) or the class of an expanded clone, and some rows leave it out.

cdr3_length: 16
j_call: TRBJ2-2
d_call: .
v_call: TRBV6-2/TRBV6-3
clone_size: .
cdr3_nt: TGTGCCAGCAGTTACTGGGGGCCCTCGAACACCGGGGAGCTGTTTTTT
cdr3_aa: CASSYWGPSNTGELFF

cdr3_length: 15
j_call: TRBJ1-1
d_call: TRBD1
v_call: TRBV19
clone_size: .
cdr3_nt: TGTGCCAGTAGTATAACAGGGGGGATGAACACTGAAGCTTTCTTT
cdr3_aa: CASSITGGMNTEAFF

cdr3_length: 16
j_call: TRBJ2-2
d_call: TRBD2
v_call: TRBV9
clone_size: .
cdr3_nt: TGTGCCAGCAGCTTCCGACTAGCGGGGGACACCGGGGAGCTGTTTTTT
cdr3_aa: CASSFRLAGDTGELFF

cdr3_length: 13
j_call: TRBJ1-5
d_call: .
v_call: TRBV6-5
clone_size: .
cdr3_nt: TGTGCCCTCAGCACGACAGCCAATCAGCCCCAGCATTTT
cdr3_aa: CALSTTANQPQHF

cdr3_length: 14
j_call: TRBJ2-3
d_call: TRBD2
v_call: TRBV10-3
clone_size: once
cdr3_nt: TGTGCCATCACCGCGGGGGGGCAGGCCGATACGCAGTATTTT
cdr3_aa: CAITAGGQADTQYF

cdr3_length: 15
j_call: TRBJ1-6
d_call: .
v_call: TRBV6-5
clone_size: .
cdr3_nt: TGTGCCAGCAGAAAACTCCCCGGGGAAAATTCACCCCTCCACTTT
cdr3_aa: CASRKLPGENSPLHF

cdr3_length: 16
j_call: TRBJ2-5
d_call: TRBD2
v_call: TRBV7-9
clone_size: .
cdr3_nt: TGTGCCAGCAGCCTTCGGACTAGCGGGGGGGTCGAGACCCAGTACTTC
cdr3_aa: CASSLRTSGGVETQYF

cdr3_length: 14
j_call: TRBJ1-2
d_call: .
v_call: TRBV18
clone_size: .
cdr3_nt: TGTGCCAGCTCACCACCAGGGGGGGCCCTTGGCTACACCTTC
cdr3_aa: CASSPPGGALGYTF

cdr3_length: 14
j_call: TRBJ1-3
d_call: TRBD1
v_call: TRBV5-1
clone_size: .
cdr3_nt: TGCGCCAGCAGAGGGGGCTTCTCTGGAAACACCATATATTTT
cdr3_aa: CASRGGFSGNTIYF

cdr3_length: 14
j_call: TRBJ2-2
d_call: TRBD1
v_call: TRBV5-1
clone_size: .
cdr3_nt: TGCGCCAGCAGCGCCGACAGGGAGTACGGGGAGCTGTTTTTT
cdr3_aa: CASSADREYGELFF

cdr3_length: 15
j_call: TRBJ2-1
d_call: TRBD2
v_call: TRBV9
clone_size: .
cdr3_nt: TGTGCCAGCAGCGCGACTAGCGGGGGGGACGGGGAGCAGTTCTTC
cdr3_aa: CASSATSGGDGEQFF

cdr3_length: 12
j_call: TRBJ2-7
d_call: .
v_call: TRBV5-1
clone_size: .
cdr3_nt: TGCGCCAGCAGCTTGGGAGGTCGGGAGCAGTACTTC
cdr3_aa: CASSLGGREQYF

cdr3_length: 14
j_call: TRBJ2-3
d_call: .
v_call: TRBV7-2
clone_size: .
cdr3_nt: TGTGCCAGCAGCCCGGGGATATCCACAGATACGCAGTATTTT
cdr3_aa: CASSPGISTDTQYF

cdr3_length: 14
j_call: TRBJ2-3
d_call: TRBD1
v_call: TRBV24-1
clone_size: .
cdr3_nt: TGTGCCACCAGTGGGGACAGGGTCACAGATACGCAGTATTTT
cdr3_aa: CATSGDRVTDTQYF

cdr3_length: 18
j_call: TRBJ2-1
d_call: TRBD2
v_call: TRBV7-9
clone_size: .
cdr3_nt: TGTGCCAGCAGCTCGGGACTAGCGGGGGGGCTCTGGAACAATGAGCAGTTCTTC
cdr3_aa: CASSSGLAGGLWNNEQFF

cdr3_length: 16
j_call: TRBJ2-1
d_call: TRBD2
v_call: TRBV4-3
clone_size: .
cdr3_nt: TGCGCCAGCAGCCAAGATCAGAGCGGGGGGGCCTATGAGCAGTTCTTC
cdr3_aa: CASSQDQSGGAYEQFF

cdr3_length: 12
j_call: TRBJ2-7
d_call: .
v_call: TRBV14
clone_size: .
cdr3_nt: TGTGCCAGCAGCCCCGGGGGCTACGAGCAGTACTTC
cdr3_aa: CASSPGGYEQYF

cdr3_length: 16
j_call: TRBJ2-6
d_call: .
v_call: TRBV7-3
clone_size: .
cdr3_nt: TGTGCCAGCAGCTTAAACTCGGGCTCTGGGGCCAACGTCCTGACTTTC
cdr3_aa: CASSLNSGSGANVLTF

cdr3_length: 14
j_call: TRBJ1-2
d_call: TRBD1
v_call: TRBV10-3
clone_size: .
cdr3_nt: TGTGCCATCAGTGAGATGACAGGGTACTATGGCTACACCTTC
cdr3_aa: CAISEMTGYYGYTF

cdr3_length: 17
j_call: TRBJ1-4
d_call: TRBD1
v_call: TRBV19
clone_size: once
cdr3_nt: TGTGCCAGTAGTGTCGCCGGGACAGGGGGCCTCGGTGAAAAACTGTTTTTT
cdr3_aa: CASSVAGTGGLGEKLFF

cdr3_length: 12
j_call: TRBJ1-1
d_call: TRBD1
v_call: TRBV24-1
clone_size: .
cdr3_nt: TGTGCCACCAGTGATACAGGGGGCAGAGCTTTCTTT
cdr3_aa: CATSDTGGRAFF

cdr3_length: 14
j_call: TRBJ1-5
d_call: .
v_call: TRBV9
clone_size: .
cdr3_nt: TGTGCCAGCAGCGGTGGGGCGGGAAATCAGCCCCAGCATTTT
cdr3_aa: CASSGGAGNQPQHF

cdr3_length: 12
j_call: TRBJ2-5
d_call: .
v_call: TRBV5-1
clone_size: .
cdr3_nt: TGCGCCAGCCGCAGGGCTGAGGAGACCCAGTACTTC
cdr3_aa: CASRRAEETQYF

cdr3_length: 13
j_call: TRBJ2-7
d_call: .
v_call: TRBV10-2
clone_size: few
cdr3_nt: TGCGCCAGCAGTGAGCAGGGTTCCTACGAGCAGTACTTC
cdr3_aa: CASSEQGSYEQYF